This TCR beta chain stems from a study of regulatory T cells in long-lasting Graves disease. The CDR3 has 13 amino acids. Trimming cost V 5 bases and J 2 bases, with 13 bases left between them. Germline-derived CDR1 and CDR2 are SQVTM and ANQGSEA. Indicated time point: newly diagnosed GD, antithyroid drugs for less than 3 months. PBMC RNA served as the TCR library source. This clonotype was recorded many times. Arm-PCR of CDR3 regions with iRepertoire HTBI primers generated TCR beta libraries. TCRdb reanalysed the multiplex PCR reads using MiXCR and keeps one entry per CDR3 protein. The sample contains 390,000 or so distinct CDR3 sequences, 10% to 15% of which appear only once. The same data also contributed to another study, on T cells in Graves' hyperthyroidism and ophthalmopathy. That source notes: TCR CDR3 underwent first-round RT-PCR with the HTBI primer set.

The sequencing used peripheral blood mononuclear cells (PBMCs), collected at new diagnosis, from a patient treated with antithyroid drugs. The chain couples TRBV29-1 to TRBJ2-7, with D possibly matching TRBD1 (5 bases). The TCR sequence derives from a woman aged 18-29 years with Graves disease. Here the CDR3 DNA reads TGCAGCGTTCAGAGTGACAGCCCCTACGAGCAGTACTTC. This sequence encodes CSVQSDSPYEQYF.